Sequencing of this T cell receptor (beta chain) was carried out in a study of shared clonotypes between healthy human individuals (dated by TCRdb to about 2020). With respect to the entire study: The cohort comprised two women and a few men aged 18 to 49 years. To increase sequencing depth and limit assay-specific biases, different laboratories used diverse techniques to prepare libraries and sequence TCR repertoires. Per donor, leukapheresis produced somewhere between about 0.94 and 10 billion PBMCs. For each donor, CD4 naive and CD4 memory were each given three plates, CD8 naive was given two plates, and CD8 memory was given one plate. To estimate repertoire size and how much clonotype sharing occurs between individuals, the study deeply sequenced the blood TCR repertoires of a handful of healthy adults. The paper's findings and limits, for the study overall: Estimated clonotype richness was generally larger for naive than for memory subsets. Compared with non-shared clonotypes, the clonotypes found in all four sorted-subset donors had higher generation probabilities. Because the study included only a small number of donors, the genetic and exposure-history diversity represented was limited. When four donors were compared, the shared fraction of clonotypes was 5% to 6.5% for naive CD4, 3% to 4% for naive CD8, 2% to 2.5% for memory CD4, and 0.4% for memory CD8. Pairwise subsampling led to the expectation that sequencing depth would affect the degree of clonotype sharing among donors. Incomplete sequencing was indicated by rarefaction of sorted-subset datasets, despite the large sequencing depth. Sampling was restricted to blood, and TCR repertoires in tissues likely differ from the TCR repertoires found in blood.

The donors were healthy, HIV-negative adults who had no recently reported acute infections or vaccinations. Every donor was a Caucasian adult residing in Nashville, Tennessee, USA. CD4+ T cells were enriched by magnetic negative selection, after which naive cells were positively selected on CD45RA and the negative fraction was taken as the memory subset. Blood was collected by leukapheresis, and PBMCs were isolated by Ficoll-Histopaque density gradient centrifugation and then cryopreserved in liquid nitrogen vapor phase. Analytical flow cytometry was used to check the purity and quantity of every magnetically sorted T cell population. Each sorted fraction had its genomic DNA isolated and then quantified by UV absorbance on a Nanodrop 2000c. In regard to this clone: Its target antigen remains unknown. Base qualities are not at hand, and no much larger clone is one base apart. Within the sample, other DNA sequences also encode this same CDR3.

TCR CDR3 regions were amplified from genomic DNA by multiplex PCR using the deep immunoSEQ assay. Extracted genomic DNA from each cell subset was spread evenly across all wells of several immunoSEQ 96-well plates, with each plate serving as a replicate. Each replicate PCR for sorted subsets received roughly 0.2 ug genomic DNA, equal to roughly 33,000 T cell genomes. Purified libraries were measured with a Qubit 3.0 fluorometer, size-checked on a Bioanalyzer 2100, and measured again with the KAPA Library Quantification kit. Every immunoSEQ 96-well plate was sequenced on a dedicated single-read 150-cycle Illumina NextSeq 550 flow cell. The authors processed their data as follows. Because the immunoSEQ output held only junctional sequences and lacked quality scores, the filtering could not match the filtering applied to full-length reads. Sequences were annotated with PyIR, a Python wrapper for IgBLAST v1.9, using IMGT germline references to assign V/J genes and CDR3. Reads were filtered out if the reads had weak V/J assignments (E-value above 1e-6), no CDR3, stop codons, out-of-frame junctions, or ambiguous translated residues. A V3J clonotype was defined by an identical inferred V gene, J gene, and CDR3 amino acid sequence. Percentage overlap between repertoires was calculated by dividing the number of shared unique clonotypes by the size of the smaller repertoire. Three approaches were used to assess repertoire richness: RTK rarefaction, the Chao1 estimator, and Recon v2.1 estimates of unobserved clonotypes. Generation probabilities for all TCRbeta clonotypes obtained by the gDNA method from several donors were computed using OLGA. In its TCRdb copy, this immuneACCESS table keeps in-frame sequences only and misses some clones. Where compared with another copy, unresolved V genes explain less than half of these, and the others have no known cause. That table is the source of V, J and clone size, and D and trimming were worked out from the DNA. This sample lists around 350,000 clones; more than 60% were detected once. Jointly, the top ten make up about 9.4% of the sample.

From a lookup of the germline V gene, CDR1 and CDR2 are SGHDN and FVKESK. Cut back by 1 base and 3 bases, the V and J ends lie 4 bases apart. From the cysteine through the phenylalanine, the CDR3 covers 13 amino acids. The kept DNA is CDR3 alone, 39 bases in frame from the first base. Material for sequencing was memory CD4+ T cells sorted from blood. In the paper's terms, the cell subset or site label means: CD45RA-negative fraction. The sequence derives from a man under 40 in good health. This receptor chain uses TRBV14 and TRBJ1-5; no D gene call is confident. The DNA sequence reads TGTGCCAGCAGCCAAGGGCTCAATCAGCCCCAGCATTTT. Translated, this gives CASSQGLNQPQHF.